This T cell receptor beta chain appears in the sequencing data of a study of blood T cells in healthy people across ages. Peripheral blood, around 10 milliliters per donor, was collected. Samples had at least 6.5 million PBMCs isolated from them. Study-level findings and limits: Estimates of diversity drawn from one million T cells were considered underestimates.

The CDR3 length is 15 residues. V shed 7 bases and J shed 4 bases, with 17 bases lying between them. Germline CDR1 is SNHLY and CDR2 is FYNNEI. Then a second PCR, running roughly 7 to 11 cycles, was carried out with a sample-barcoded 5' primer and a J-beta primer mix. Individual samples furnished no less than 2.5 million CDR3-containing paired-end reads apiece. TCRdb recomputed calls from the 5' RACE reads with MiXCR, one row per CDR3 protein. The sample contains hundreds of thousands of distinct CDR3 sequences, roughly 43% of which appear only once. This clonotype has more than one count but fewer than ten. Its antigen is undetermined.

This clonotype was sampled from a man older than 75 in good health. V gene TRBV2 combines with J gene TRBJ2-1; possibly TRBD1 or TRBD2 for D (6 bases each). The specimen was blood. CDR3 sequence reads: CASTPERGAYNEQFF. In nucleotides, the CDR3 is TGTGCCAGCACCCCCGAGAGGGGGGCTTACAATGAGCAGTTCTTC.